Each of the 21 T cell receptor beta chains below was sequenced from the same sample in a study of blood T cell repertoires in COVID-19. The protocol was immunoSEQ multiplex PCR, while the TCRdb copy is restricted to in-frame clones and leaves out a portion. The repertoire holds about 240,000 clones, 86% seen once, with roughly 3.5% in the top ten. The specimen sequenced was PBMCs or T cells enriched from blood (not recorded which). These receptors were collected from a woman aged 40 to 55 with acute COVID-19.

The rearrangement joins TRBV28 to TRBJ1-6; D gene uncertain. The CDR3 length is 15 residues. Trimming removed 6 bases at V and 9 bases at J, with 18 bases between. Germline CDR1 and CDR2: MDHEN and SYDVKM. CDR3 nucleotides: TGTGCCAGCAGCCCCGGCGGGAGGAACGGTTCACCCCTCCACTTT. Its translation: CASSPGGRNGSPLHF.

The V gene is TRBV9, the J gene TRBJ2-1; 7 bases line up with TRBD2. J was trimmed by 5 bases and V by 0 bases; bases with no gene match: 5. The length of the CDR3 is 15 residues. Germline loops: CDR1 SGDLS, CDR2 YYNGEE. CDR3 sequence (DNA): TGTGCCAGCAGCGTAGGCGGGAGTAGAAACAATGAGCAGTTCTTC. Protein sequence: CASSVGGSRNNEQFF.

V usage is TRBV23-1 and J usage is TRBJ2-3; TRBD1 matches at 8 bases. TRBV23-1 is an open reading frame whose function is uncertain. Trimming cost V 3 bases and J 11 bases; bases outside gene matches: 1. CDR3 length: 11 amino acids. The CDR3 region is CASSQGTGQYF. CDR3 DNA: TGCGCCAGCAGTCAGGGGACAGGGCAGTATTTT.

The chain uses TRBV18 and TRBJ1-5; 8 nucleotides agree with TRBD1. Unmatched junction bases numbered 9, after V lost 6 bases and J lost 5 bases. This CDR3 spans 15 amino acids. CDR1 is KGHSH, CDR2 LQKENI, per germline. Here the CDR3 DNA reads TGTGCCAGCTCTCGGACCCAACAGGGGGATCAGCCCCAGCATTTT. It yields the protein CASSRTQQGDQPQHF. The full variable domain, rest sourced from reference TRBV18 and TRBJ1-5, is NAGVMQNPRHLVRRRGQEARLRCSPMKGHSHVYWYRQLPEEGLKFMVYLQKENIIDESGMPKERFSAEFPKEGPSILRIQQVVRGDSAAYFCASSRTQQGDQPQHFGDGTRLSIL.

This rearrangement joins TRBV20-1 to TRBJ2-7; D is undetermined. The CDR3 contains 10 residues. Germline V CDR1 and CDR2: DFQATT, SNEGSKA (reference sequence). Trimming took 6 bases from V and 7 from J, leaving 10 bases between them. The CDR3 loop reads CSASDTEQYF. The CDR3 DNA sequence: TGCAGTGCCTCCGACACTGAGCAGTACTTC.

This chain uses TRBV6-5 with TRBJ1-3, with D perhaps TRBD1 (5 bases). V lost 6 bases, J lost 0 bases, and 9 bases lay in between. The CDR3 is made up of 14 amino acids. The germline gives CDR1 MNHEY, CDR2 SVGAGI. CDR3 bases: TGTGCCAGCAGGGGGGGTGACTCTGGAAACACCATATATTTT. Its translation: CASRGGDSGNTIYF.

V gene TRBV19 combines with J gene TRBJ1-2; tentative D call: TRBD1 (6 bases). V gave up 6 bases and J gave up 1 base, with 12 bases separating them. The CDR3 runs to 14 residues. CDR1 is LNHDA, CDR2 SQIVND, per germline (reference sequence). CDR3 region: CASRRTDLNYGYTF. CDR3 nucleotide sequence: TGTGCCAGTAGAAGGACAGACCTTAACTATGGCTACACCTTC.

The chain recombines TRBV24-1 with TRBJ2-1; TRBD2 aligns across 12 bases. Germline V gives CDR1 KGHDR, CDR2 SFDVKD. Trimming cost V 4 bases and J 8 bases; bases outside gene matches: 17. The CDR3 contains 19 residues. The CDR3 nucleotides are TGTGCCACCAGTGACCGACTGGGGCTAGCGGGAGGGATAAGGGATGAGCAGTTCTTC. Translating gives CATSDRLGLAGGIRDEQFF.

The J gene is TRBJ2-7, the V gene TRBV27; TRBD2 might be the D (5 bases). The CDR3 has 14 amino acids. The germline V and J ends were trimmed by 2 bases and 3 bases, with 11 bases remaining between them. Germline V CDR1 and CDR2: MNHEY, SMNVEV (reference sequence). The CDR3 protein is CASSLVGGSYEQYF. DNA for the CDR3: TGTGCCAGCAGTTTAGTCGGAGGAAGCTACGAGCAGTACTTC.

The genes are TRBV7-9 and TRBJ2-7; no reliable D call. Trimming stripped 4 bases from V and 4 bases from J, with 8 bases between. This CDR3 has 12 residues. Per germline, CDR1 SEHNR and CDR2 FQNEAQ (reference sequence). Here the CDR3 reads CASSSYRYEQYF. DNA of the CDR3: TGTGCCAGCAGCTCGTACCGGTACGAGCAGTACTTC. The variable domain in full, with the rest retrieved from reference TRBV7-9 and TRBJ2-7, is DTGVSQNPRHKITKRGQNVTFRCDPISEHNRLYWYRQTLGQGPEFLTYFQNEAQLEKSRLLSDRFSAERPKGSFSTLEIQRTEQGDSAMYLCASSSYRYEQYFGPGTRLTVT.

Remarks on this clone: At one end, the junction sequence differs from germline, possibly due to a read error. The chain is built from TRBV7-7 and TRBJ2-1; TRBD2 matches 10 bases. Germline-derived CDR1 and CDR2 are SSHAT and FNYEAQ (reference sequence). This CDR3 is 14 amino acids long. The DNA for the CDR3 is TGTGCTAGCAGCCCTTCTAGCGGGAGCTATGAGCAGTTCTTC. Amino acids: CASSPSSGSYEQFF. Supplemented by reference TRBV7-7 and TRBJ2-1, the full variable domain reads GAGVSQSPRYKVTKRGQDVTLRCDPISSHATLYWYQQALGQGPEFLTYFNYEAQPDKSGLPSDRFSAERPEGSISTLTIQRTEQRDSAMYRCASSPSSGSYEQFFGPGTRLTVL.

V gene TRBV7-9 combines with J gene TRBJ2-1; no firm D call. The CDR3 totals 16 residues. The germline gives CDR1 SEHNR, CDR2 FQNEAQ (reference sequence). Trimming stripped 2 bases from V and 0 bases from J, with 11 bases between. Written as DNA, the CDR3 is TGTGCCAGCAGCTTAATTGCGCGGAGCTCCTACAATGAGCAGTTCTTC. This translates into CASSLIARSSYNEQFF.

This clone came up a few times. CDR3 protein: CASSRGRGENTEAFF. The CDR3 DNA follows: TGTGCCAGTAGCCGAGGGAGGGGAGAGAACACTGAAGCTTTCTTT. The chain has TRBV19 and TRBJ1-1, with D perhaps matching TRBD1 (5 bases). CDR1 and CDR2 (germline): LNHDA, SQIVND (reference sequence). The CDR3 runs 15 residues. V was cut by 6 bases and J by 1 base, with 15 bases left in between.

The sample holds a few counts of this clone. The chain couples TRBV6-6 to TRBJ2-7, with 10 bases lining up with TRBD1. The CDR3 runs to 14 residues. The germline V gene encodes CDR1 MNHNY and CDR2 SVGAGI (reference sequence). V lost 7 bases to trimming and J lost 5 bases; unmatched junction nucleotides: 8. For the CDR3, the DNA is TGTGCCAGCACGTCACCGGGACAGGGGAACGAGCAGTACTTC. It codes for CASTSPGQGNEQYF.

The chain has TRBV29-1 and TRBJ2-3; D call uncertain. Trimming took off 8 bases at V and 1 base at J, with 19 bases between the two ends. Germline V lookup: CDR1 SQVTM, CDR2 ANQGSEA. The length of the CDR3 is 15 residues. The CDR3 is CSPRSLSSGTDTQYF. The DNA for the CDR3 is TGCAGCCCCCGAAGTCTCAGTTCTGGCACAGATACGCAGTATTTT.

The rearrangement uses TRBV21-1 and TRBJ2-1; TRBD2 reflects the table's D call only, with no check against the DNA. TRBV21-1 is tagged as a pseudogene. The CDR3 runs to 21 residues. As DNA, the CDR3 is TGTGCCAGCAGCAAAGAGTACCCTGCGAACTGGAGGGCGTGGGATCAAAATGAGCAGTTCTTC. Encoded protein: CASSKEYPANWRAWDQNEQFF.

This clone was seen only once. V usage is TRBV5-4 and J usage is TRBJ2-3; 7 bases are a match to TRBD2. The V segment lost 4 bases and the J segment 1 base; nucleotides outside the gene matches: 6. The V gene's germline CDR1 is SGHNT and CDR2 YYREEE (reference sequence). The CDR3 consists of 15 residues. CDR3 DNA sequence: TGTGCCAGCAGCCCCTTAACTAGCGGCACAGATACGCAGTATTTT. It yields the protein CASSPLTSGTDTQYF.

This clone showed up many times. Additional DNA sequences in this sample encode the identical CDR3. The chain links TRBV19 to TRBJ2-3; D remains unclear. The CDR3 is 15 amino acids. Per the germline V gene, CDR1 is LNHDA and CDR2 is SQIVND (reference sequence). The germline V and J ends were trimmed by 1 base and 0 bases, with 8 bases remaining between them. CDR3 in amino acids: CASSIARSSTDTQYF. CDR3 sequence (DNA): TGTGCCAGTAGTATAGCCAGGTCAAGCACAGATACGCAGTATTTT.

The chain carries TRBV25-1 and TRBJ2-1, with 7 positions matching TRBD1. Per the germline V gene, CDR1 is MGHDK and CDR2 is SYGVNS. V lost 2 bases and J lost 1; bases outside the gene matches: 8. The CDR3 totals 17 residues. The CDR3 loop reads CASSEIGTEHSYNEQFF. In DNA, the CDR3 is TGTGCCAGCAGTGAAATTGGGACAGAGCATTCCTACAATGAGCAGTTCTTC.

V usage is TRBV12-3 or TRBV12-4 and J usage is TRBJ1-1, with a possible D match to TRBD1 (5 bases). The CDR3 runs to 11 residues. V dropped 5 bases and J dropped 8 bases, with 9 bases sitting between them. The CDR3 coding sequence is TGTGCCAGCAGTCACCGACAGGAAGCTTTCTTT. Translated, it gives CASSHRQEAFF.

This chain uses TRBV10-3 with TRBJ1-6; D gene unclear. The CDR3 length is 17 residues. V was clipped by 3 bases and J by 0 bases, with 12 bases between them. Germline CDR1 is ENHRY and CDR2 is SYGVKD. The CDR3 protein is CAISDRPEGSYNSPLHF. The CDR3 DNA is TGTGCCATCAGTGATCGGCCTGAGGGCTCCTATAATTCACCCCTCCACTTT.